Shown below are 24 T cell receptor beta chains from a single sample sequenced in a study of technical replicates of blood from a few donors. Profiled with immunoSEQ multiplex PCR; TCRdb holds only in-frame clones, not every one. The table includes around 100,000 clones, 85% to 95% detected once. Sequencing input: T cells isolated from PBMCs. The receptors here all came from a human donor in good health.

The CDR3 spells CASSLVYRDTGELFF. DNA of the CDR3: TGTGCCAGCAGCTTAGTGTACAGGGATACCGGGGAGCTGTTTTTT. The rearrangement joins TRBV7-2 to TRBJ2-2, with D perhaps matching TRBD1 (6 bases). The V and J ends lost 1 base and 5 bases respectively, with 11 bases between them. This CDR3 spans 15 amino acids. Germline V gene data show CDR1 as SGHTA and CDR2 as FQGNSA.

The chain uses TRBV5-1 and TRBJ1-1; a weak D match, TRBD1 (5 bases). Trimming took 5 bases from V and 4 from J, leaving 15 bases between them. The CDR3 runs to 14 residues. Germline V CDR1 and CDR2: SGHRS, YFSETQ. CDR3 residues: CASSYNQGGTEAFF. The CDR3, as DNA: TGCGCCAGCAGTTATAATCAGGGAGGCACTGAAGCTTTCTTT.

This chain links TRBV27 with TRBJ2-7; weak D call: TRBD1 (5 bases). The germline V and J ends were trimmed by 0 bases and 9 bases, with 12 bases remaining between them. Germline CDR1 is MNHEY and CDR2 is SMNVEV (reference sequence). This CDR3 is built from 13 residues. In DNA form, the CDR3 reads TGTGCCAGCAGTTTATCATCGTCAGGGTTGCAGTACTTC. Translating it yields CASSLSSSGLQYF.

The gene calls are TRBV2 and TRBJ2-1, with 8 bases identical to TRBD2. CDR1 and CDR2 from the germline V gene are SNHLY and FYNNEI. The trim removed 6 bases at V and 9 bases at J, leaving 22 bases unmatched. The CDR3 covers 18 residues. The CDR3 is CASSVSCPGLGKLSEQFF. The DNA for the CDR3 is TGTGCCAGCAGCGTATCCTGTCCGGGACTAGGCAAGCTTAGTGAGCAGTTCTTC.

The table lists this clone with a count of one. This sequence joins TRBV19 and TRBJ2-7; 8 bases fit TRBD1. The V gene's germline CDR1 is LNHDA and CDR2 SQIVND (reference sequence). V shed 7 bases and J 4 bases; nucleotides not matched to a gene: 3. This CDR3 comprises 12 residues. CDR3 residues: CASIGQGYEQYF. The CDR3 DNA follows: TGTGCCAGTATTGGACAGGGTTACGAGCAGTACTTC.

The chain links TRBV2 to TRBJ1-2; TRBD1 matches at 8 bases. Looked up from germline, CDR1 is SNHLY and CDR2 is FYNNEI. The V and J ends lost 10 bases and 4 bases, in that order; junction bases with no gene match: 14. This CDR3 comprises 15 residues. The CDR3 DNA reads TGTGCCACGACTTTAGGACAGGGTAGTAGCTATGGCTACACCTTC. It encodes CATTLGQGSSYGYTF.

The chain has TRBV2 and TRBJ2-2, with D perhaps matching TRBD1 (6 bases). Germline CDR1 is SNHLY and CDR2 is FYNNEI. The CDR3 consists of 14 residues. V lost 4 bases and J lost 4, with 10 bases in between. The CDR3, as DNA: TGTGCCAGCAGTGTCCAGGGGCGCACCGGGGAGCTGTTTTTT. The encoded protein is CASSVQGRTGELFF.

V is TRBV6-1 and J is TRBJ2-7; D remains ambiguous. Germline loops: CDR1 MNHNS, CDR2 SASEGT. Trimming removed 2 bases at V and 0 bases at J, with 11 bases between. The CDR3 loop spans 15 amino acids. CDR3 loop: CASSEIGEASYEQYF. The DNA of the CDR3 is TGTGCCAGCAGTGAAATTGGCGAGGCCTCCTACGAGCAGTACTTC.

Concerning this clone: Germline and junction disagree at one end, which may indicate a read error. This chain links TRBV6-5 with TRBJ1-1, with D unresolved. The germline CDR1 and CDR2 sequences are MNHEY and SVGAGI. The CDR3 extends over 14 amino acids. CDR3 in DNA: TGTGCCAGCAGTTACATGTCGGGGAACCCTGAAGCTTTCTTT. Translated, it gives CASSYMSGNPEAFF.

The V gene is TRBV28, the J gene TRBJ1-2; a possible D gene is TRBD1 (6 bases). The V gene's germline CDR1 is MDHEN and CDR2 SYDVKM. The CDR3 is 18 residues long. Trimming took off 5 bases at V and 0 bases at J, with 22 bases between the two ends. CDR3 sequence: CASSPPGALTQANYGYTF. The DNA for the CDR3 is TGTGCCAGCAGTCCGCCAGGGGCCCTAACCCAAGCTAACTATGGCTACACCTTC.

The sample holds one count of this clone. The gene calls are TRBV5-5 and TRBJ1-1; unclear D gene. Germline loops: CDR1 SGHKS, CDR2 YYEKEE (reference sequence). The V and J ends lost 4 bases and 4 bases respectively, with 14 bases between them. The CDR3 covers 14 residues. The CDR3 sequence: CASSHGRAGTEAFF. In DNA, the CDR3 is TGTGCCAGCAGCCACGGGAGGGCTGGCACTGAAGCTTTCTTT.

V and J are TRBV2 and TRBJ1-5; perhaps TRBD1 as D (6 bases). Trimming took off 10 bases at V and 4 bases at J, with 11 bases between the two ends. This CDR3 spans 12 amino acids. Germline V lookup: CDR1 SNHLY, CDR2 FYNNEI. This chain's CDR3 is CATRRGNQPQHF. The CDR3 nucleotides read TGTGCCACCAGGAGGGGGAATCAGCCCCAGCATTTT.

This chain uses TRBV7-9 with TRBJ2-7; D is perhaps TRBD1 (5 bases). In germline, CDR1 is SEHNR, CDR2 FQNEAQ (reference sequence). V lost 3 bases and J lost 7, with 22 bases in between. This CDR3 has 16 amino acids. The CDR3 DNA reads TGTGCCAGCAGCTTGCCAGGGTTCTATGAATCTCGGGAGCAGTACTTC. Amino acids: CASSLPGFYESREQYF.

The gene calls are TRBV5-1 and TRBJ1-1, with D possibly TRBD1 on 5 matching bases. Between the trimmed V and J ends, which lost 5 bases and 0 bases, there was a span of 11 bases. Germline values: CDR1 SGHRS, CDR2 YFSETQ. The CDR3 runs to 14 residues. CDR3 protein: CASSPGGLNTEAFF. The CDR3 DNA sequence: TGCGCCAGCAGTCCCGGGGGGTTGAACACTGAAGCTTTCTTT.

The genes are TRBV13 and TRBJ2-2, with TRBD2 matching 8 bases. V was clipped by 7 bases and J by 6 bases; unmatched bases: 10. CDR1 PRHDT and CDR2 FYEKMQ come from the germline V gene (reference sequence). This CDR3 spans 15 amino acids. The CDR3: CASTTGREGPGELFF. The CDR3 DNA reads TGTGCCAGCACCACAGGACGGGAGGGGCCCGGGGAGCTGTTTTTT.

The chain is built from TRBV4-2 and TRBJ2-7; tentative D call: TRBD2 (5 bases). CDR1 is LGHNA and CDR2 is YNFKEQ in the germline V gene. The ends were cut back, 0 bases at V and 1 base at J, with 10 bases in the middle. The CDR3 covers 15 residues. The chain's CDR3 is CASSQESSRSYEQYF. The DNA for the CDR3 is TGTGCCAGCAGCCAAGAGTCTAGCAGATCCTACGAGCAGTACTTC.

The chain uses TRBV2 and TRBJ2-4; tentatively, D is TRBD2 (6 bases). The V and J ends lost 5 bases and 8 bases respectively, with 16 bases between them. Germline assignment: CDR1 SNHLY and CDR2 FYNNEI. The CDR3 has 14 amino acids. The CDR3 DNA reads TGTGCCAGCAGTAATAATCAGGGAGGCGACATTCAGTACTTC. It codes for CASSNNQGGDIQYF.

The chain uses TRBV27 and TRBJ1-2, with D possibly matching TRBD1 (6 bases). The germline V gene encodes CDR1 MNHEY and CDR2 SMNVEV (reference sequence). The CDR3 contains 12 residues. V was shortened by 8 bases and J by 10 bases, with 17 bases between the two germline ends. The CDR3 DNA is TGTGCCAGCCCTCGCCAGGGGCCAGTCTACACCTTC. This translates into CASPRQGPVYTF.

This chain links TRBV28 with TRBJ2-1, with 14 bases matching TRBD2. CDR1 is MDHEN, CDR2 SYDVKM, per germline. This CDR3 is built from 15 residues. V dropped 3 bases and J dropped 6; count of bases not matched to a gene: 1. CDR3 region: CASSFGLAGGNEQFF. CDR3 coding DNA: TGTGCCAGCAGTTTCGGACTAGCGGGAGGCAATGAGCAGTTCTTC. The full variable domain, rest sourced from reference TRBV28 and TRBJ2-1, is DVKVTQSSRYLVKRTGEKVFLECVQDMDHENMFWYRQDPGLGLRLIYFSYDVKMKEKGDIPEGYSVSREKKERFSLILESASTNQTSMYLCASSFGLAGGNEQFFGPGTRLTVL.

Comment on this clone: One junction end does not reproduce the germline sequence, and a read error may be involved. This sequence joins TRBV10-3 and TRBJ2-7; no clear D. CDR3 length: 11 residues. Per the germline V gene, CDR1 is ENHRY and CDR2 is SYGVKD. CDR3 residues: CAISDPGRVHF. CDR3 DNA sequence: TGTGCCATCAGTGATCCGGGTCGGGTTCACTTC.

CDR3 sequence reads: CASSQQPGLAHPYTQYF. CDR3 nucleotides: TGCGCCAGCAGCCAGCAACCGGGACTAGCACACCCCTATACGCAGTATTTT. The chain links TRBV4-1 to TRBJ2-3; 9 bases map to TRBD2. This CDR3 contains 17 residues. J lost 7 bases, V lost 3 bases, and 14 bases had no gene match. Germline CDR1 and CDR2: MGHRA and YSYEKL.

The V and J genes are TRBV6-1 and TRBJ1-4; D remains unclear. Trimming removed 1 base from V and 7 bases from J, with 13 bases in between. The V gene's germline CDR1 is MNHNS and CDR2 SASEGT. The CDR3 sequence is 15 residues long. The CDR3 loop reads CASSEEDWRREKLFF. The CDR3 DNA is TGTGCCAGCAGTGAAGAAGACTGGAGACGTGAAAAACTGTTTTTT.

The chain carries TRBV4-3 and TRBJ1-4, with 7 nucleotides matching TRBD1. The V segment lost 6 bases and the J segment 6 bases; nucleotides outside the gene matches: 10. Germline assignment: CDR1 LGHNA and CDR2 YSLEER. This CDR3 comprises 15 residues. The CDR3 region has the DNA TGCGCCAGCAGGTCATTCGGGACAGAGCATGAAAAACTGTTTTTT. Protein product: CASRSFGTEHEKLFF.

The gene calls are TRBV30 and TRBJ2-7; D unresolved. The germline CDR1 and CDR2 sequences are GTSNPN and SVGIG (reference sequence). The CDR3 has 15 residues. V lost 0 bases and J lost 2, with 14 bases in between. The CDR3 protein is CAWSVPDDTPYEQYF. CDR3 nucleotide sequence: TGTGCCTGGAGTGTACCGGATGACACCCCCTACGAGCAGTACTTC.